One sample yielded the 22 T cell receptor beta chains listed below, sequenced in a study of Graves' ophthalmopathy and Graves' hyperthyroidism. Scientists amplified the TCR beta CDR3 regions from RNA transcripts. First-round RT-PCR relied on HTBI primers, and a second-round multiplex PCR came next. TCRdb reprocessed the multiplex PCR reads with MiXCR, giving one entry per CDR3 protein. The sample consists of more than 1,000,000 distinct CDR3 sequences, about two fifths of them appearing once. The sequenced sample was peripheral blood or thyroid tissue (not recorded which). The receptors originated from an adult man with Graves' hyperthyroidism.

The rearrangement joins TRBV24-1 to TRBJ1-4; 7 positions agree with TRBD1. Losses at the gene ends were 1 base for V and 7 bases for J; bases not matched to a gene: 8. The CDR3 is 16 amino acids. CDR1 is KGHDR and CDR2 is SFDVKD in the germline V gene. This CDR3 is CATSDFATGEGEKLFF. CDR3 coding DNA: TGTGCCACCAGTGATTTTGCCACAGGGGAGGGTGAAAAACTGTTTTTT.

The table lists this clonotype with a count of one. A single base separates this from a much larger clone, so it may be a read error. The chain links TRBV13 to TRBJ2-7, with 8 bases fitting TRBD2. The CDR3 length is 14 residues. CDR1 is PRHDT and CDR2 is FYEKMQ in the germline V gene (reference sequence). CDR3: CASSPAGAQYEQYF. The CDR3 coding sequence is TGCGCCAGCAGCCCAGCGGGAGCACAATACGAGCAGTACTTC.

This sequence joins TRBV6-5 and TRBJ2-2; 7 bases agree with TRBD1. There are 15 residues in the CDR3. With V trimmed by 3 bases and J by 4 bases, 5 bases remained unmatched. The germline gives CDR1 MNHEY, CDR2 SVGAGI. This chain's CDR3 is CASSYRGLSTGELFF. The CDR3 nucleotides are TGTGCCAGCAGTTATAGGGGGCTTAGCACCGGGGAGCTGTTTTTT.

Notes on this clonotype: One end of the junction varies from germline; a read error may be responsible. J is TRBJ2-5 and V is TRBV2, with a weak D call TRBD2 (5 bases). The CDR3 consists of 11 residues. Per germline, CDR1 SNHLY and CDR2 FYNNEI. CDR3 sequence: CASSKTAQRGF. The CDR3 DNA is TGTGCCAGCTCGAAGACGGCCCAACGGGGCTTC.

As to this clonotype: A read error may explain this, as a much larger clone is one base away. The chain carries TRBV11-2 and TRBJ1-6; D remains unclear. The CDR3 has 14 amino acids. CDR1 is SGHAT, CDR2 FQNNGV, per germline. The CDR3: CTSSLGRVGSPLHF. CDR3 coding DNA: TGTACCAGCAGCTTAGGGAGGGTGGGTTCACCCCTCCACTTT.

This chain links TRBV28 with TRBJ1-1; tentative D call: TRBD1 (5 bases). CDR1 MDHEN and CDR2 SYDVKM come from the germline V gene. This CDR3 has 17 amino acids. V lost 5 bases to trimming and J lost 1 base, with 20 bases between them. Written as DNA, the CDR3 is TGTGCCAGCAGTATCCCGCGGGGGATCCTTACGAACACTGAAGCTTTCTTT. Amino acids: CASSIPRGILTNTEAFF.

This chain connects TRBV15 to TRBJ1-5; 7 bases align to TRBD1. V lost 5 bases, J lost 1 base, and 14 bases stayed unmatched. This CDR3 has 18 residues. Germline lookup yields CDR1 LNHNV and CDR2 YYDKDF (reference sequence). The CDR3: CATSRRTGRGVSNQPQHF. Here the CDR3 DNA reads TGTGCCACCAGCCGCCGGACAGGACGGGGAGTAAGCAATCAGCCCCAGCATTTT.

This chain joins TRBV10-3 and TRBJ2-6; 10 bases line up with TRBD2. Germline V gene sequence: CDR1 ENHRY, CDR2 SYGVKD. V shed 11 bases, J shed 3 bases, and the junction held 7 bases outside the gene matches. This CDR3 has 15 residues. The CDR3 is CAAEAGGGGANVLTF. In DNA form, the CDR3 reads TGTGCCGCCGAAGCGGGAGGGGGTGGGGCCAACGTCCTGACTTTC.

This sequence joins TRBV25-1 and TRBJ2-5; D perhaps matches TRBD2 (5 bases). The CDR3 is 20 amino acids. CDR1 is MGHDK, CDR2 SYGVNS, per germline. V was pared by 2 bases and J by 1 base, with 26 bases between. The CDR3 loop is CASSELQFRVEGRFQETQYF. Written as DNA, the CDR3 is TGTGCCAGCAGTGAACTACAATTCCGAGTTGAGGGCCGATTCCAAGAGACCCAGTACTTC. The whole variable domain, remainder taken from reference TRBV25-1 and TRBJ2-5, is EADIYQTPRYLVIGTGKKITLECSQTMGHDKMYWYQQDPGMELHLIHYSYGVNSTEKGDLSSESTVSRIRTEHFPLTLESARPSHTSQYLCASSELQFRVEGRFQETQYFGPGTRLLVL.

This clonotype was counted only a few times. The chain joins TRBV15 to TRBJ2-1; D gene unclear. The V gene's germline CDR1 is LNHNV and CDR2 YYDKDF (reference sequence). Trimming removed 5 bases from V and 10 bases from J, with 27 bases in between. The CDR3 sequence is 17 residues long. CDR3 loop: CATSGRKTRLSDGEQFF. DNA for the CDR3: TGTGCCACCAGCGGTCGGAAGACAAGGCTAAGTGATGGGGAGCAGTTCTTC.

V and J are TRBV10-3 and TRBJ2-1; D call uncertain. The CDR3 runs 13 residues. The germline V gene encodes CDR1 ENHRY and CDR2 SYGVKD. V lost 2 bases to trimming and J lost 5 bases, with 7 bases between them. CDR3 protein: CAISEGENNEQFF. DNA of the CDR3: TGTGCCATCAGTGAGGGTGAAAACAATGAGCAGTTCTTC.

This clonotype was recorded many times. The V call is TRBV5-1, the J call TRBJ1-5; unclear D gene. Between the trimmed V and J ends, which lost 4 bases and 5 bases, there was a span of 16 bases. Germline lookup yields CDR1 SGHRS and CDR2 YFSETQ. The CDR3 is 15 residues long. CDR3 in amino acids: CASSPTGEPYQPQHF. The DNA of the CDR3 is TGCGCCAGCAGCCCTACCGGGGAACCCTATCAGCCCCAGCATTTT.

This clonotype has at least ten counts. The genes are TRBV2 and TRBJ1-5, with 7 bases that match TRBD1. Germline V CDR1 and CDR2: SNHLY, FYNNEI. The length of the CDR3 is 15 residues. The V and J ends lost 6 bases and 2 bases, in that order; junction bases with no gene match: 7. In nucleotides, the CDR3 is TGTGCCAGCAGCCGACAGGGTTTTGGCAATCAGCCCCAGCATTTT. Translated: CASSRQGFGNQPQHF. The full variable domain, in which reference TRBV2 and TRBJ1-5 provide the parts outside the CDR3, is EPEVTQTPSHQVTQMGQEVILRCVPISNHLYFYWYRQILGQKVEFLVSFYNNEISEKSEIFDDQFSVERPDGSNFTLKIRSTKLEDSAMYFCASSRQGFGNQPQHFGDGTRLSIL.

A word on this clonotype: The missing conserved phenylalanine or tryptophan at the end of this CDR3 makes a read error likely. The V call is TRBV5-5, the J call TRBJ2-7; D remains unclear. Germline V gene sequence: CDR1 SGHKS, CDR2 YYEKEE (reference sequence). This CDR3 comprises 15 residues. CDR3 coding DNA: TGCGCCAGCAGCGACCCGACCACCCTTTCCTACGAGCAGTACCTC. Translated, it gives CASSDPTTLSYEQYL.

This clonotype has a single count. This rearrangement joins TRBV11-2 to TRBJ1-2; D may be TRBD1 (6 bases). Germline CDR1 SGHAT, CDR2 FQNNGV. Trimming stripped 7 bases from V and 3 bases from J, with 24 bases between. The CDR3 is made up of 17 amino acids. CDR3 sequence: CASTSGVQRAGDYGYTF. The CDR3 DNA reads TGTGCCAGCACCTCAGGGGTGCAACGGGCTGGTGACTATGGCTACACCTTC.

This clonotype was seen a single time. It may be a read error: a sequence one base away is much more abundant. J is TRBJ1-2 and V is TRBV20-1, with a tentative D call TRBD1 (6 bases). V gave up 2 bases and J gave up 8 bases, with 12 bases separating them. Per the germline V gene, CDR1 is DFQATT and CDR2 is SNEGSKA (reference sequence). This CDR3 is 12 amino acids long. CDR3 region: CSARNRVEGYTF. The CDR3 DNA follows: TGCAGTGCTAGAAACAGGGTTGAGGGCTACACCTTC.

This clonotype has ten or more counts. The chain combines TRBV7-9 with TRBJ1-1; tentative D call: TRBD1 (6 bases). Deletions cut 0 bases from V and 8 bases from J, with 10 bases between. Germline loops: CDR1 SEHNR, CDR2 FQNEAQ (reference sequence). The CDR3 extends over 13 amino acids. The CDR3 loop is CASSLARGNEAFF. CDR3 nucleotide sequence: TGTGCCAGCAGCTTAGCAAGGGGGAACGAAGCTTTCTTT.

This clonotype has at least ten counts. V is TRBV20-1 and J is TRBJ1-2; perhaps TRBD1 as D (5 bases). The CDR3 covers 14 residues. V was pared by 2 bases and J by 4 bases, with 14 bases between. Germline V gives CDR1 DFQATT, CDR2 SNEGSKA (reference sequence). The CDR3 region has the DNA TGCAGTGCTAGATGGGGGAGTGGCGGCTATGGCTACACCTTC. It codes for CSARWGSGGYGYTF.

V usage is TRBV29-1 and J usage is TRBJ2-7; the D gene could be TRBD1 or TRBD2 (6 bases each). The CDR3 runs to 13 residues. V shed 8 bases and J shed 1 base, with 15 bases lying between them. Germline CDR1 SQVTM, CDR2 ANQGSEA. CDR3 nucleotide sequence: TGCAGCTCAGCCGGGGGCGCATCCTACGAGCAGTACTTC. Protein sequence: CSSAGGASYEQYF.

Ten or more counts support this clonotype. CDR3 sequence (DNA): TGTGCCAGCAGTCCAACAGGGGGCCTTCAGCCCCAGCATTTT. Translation: CASSPTGGLQPQHF. This chain joins TRBV12-3 or TRBV12-4 and TRBJ1-5; the match to TRBD1 covers 9 bases. The CDR3 sequence is 14 residues long. Unmatched junction bases numbered 5, after V lost 5 bases and J lost 6 bases.

This clonotype was recorded a few times. This chain joins TRBV28 and TRBJ1-5; D call uncertain. In germline, CDR1 is MDHEN, CDR2 SYDVKM. Trimming removed 4 bases at V and 2 bases at J, with 12 bases between. The CDR3 length is 15 residues. CDR3 sequence: CASSSPDAGNQPQHF. For the CDR3, the DNA is TGTGCCAGCAGTTCACCCGACGCAGGCAATCAGCCCCAGCATTTT.

The chain recombines TRBV7-2 with TRBJ2-5, with a tentative D call TRBD2 (7 bases). V was cut by 5 bases and J by 5 bases, with 21 bases left in between. The CDR3 extends over 16 amino acids. Germline loops: CDR1 SGHTA, CDR2 FQGNSA. The CDR3 nucleotides read TGTGCCAGCAGCCCAAGGGGGAGGGCCCTCGGGGAGACCCAGTACTTC. It encodes CASSPRGRALGETQYF.